This TCR beta chain was retrieved from a study of human T cells and chemical hapten exposure. Unique molecular identifiers were attached to individual cDNA molecules during library preparation. TCRdb used MiXCR to reprocess the RACE reads, holding one entry per CDR3 protein. The table records 300,000 to 400,000 distinct CDR3 sequences, about 5.1% of them present only once. The V gene end was trimmed by 2 bases and the J gene end by 2 bases; junction bases not matched to a gene: 3. The CDR3 covers 15 residues. As for time point: pre-sensitization, week 0. Treatment in this sample: therapeutic diphenylcyclopropenone sensitization with weekly scalp DPC. Sample donors consisted of patients with alopecia, aged 18 to 70 years, who were suitable for DPC.

Sequences were derived from whole blood, sampled in connection with sensitization to the hapten diphenylcyclopropenone (DPC). V and J are TRBV12-3 or TRBV12-4 and TRBJ1-5; 7 positions agree with TRBD1. This TCR was recovered from a woman between 50 and 59 years old with alopecia areata. Some clones in this sample may be carry-over from other donors' samples. The CDR3 region is CASSLRGTGNQPQHF. The CDR3 bases are TGTGCCAGCAGTTTAAGAGGGACAGGCAATCAGCCCCAGCATTTT.